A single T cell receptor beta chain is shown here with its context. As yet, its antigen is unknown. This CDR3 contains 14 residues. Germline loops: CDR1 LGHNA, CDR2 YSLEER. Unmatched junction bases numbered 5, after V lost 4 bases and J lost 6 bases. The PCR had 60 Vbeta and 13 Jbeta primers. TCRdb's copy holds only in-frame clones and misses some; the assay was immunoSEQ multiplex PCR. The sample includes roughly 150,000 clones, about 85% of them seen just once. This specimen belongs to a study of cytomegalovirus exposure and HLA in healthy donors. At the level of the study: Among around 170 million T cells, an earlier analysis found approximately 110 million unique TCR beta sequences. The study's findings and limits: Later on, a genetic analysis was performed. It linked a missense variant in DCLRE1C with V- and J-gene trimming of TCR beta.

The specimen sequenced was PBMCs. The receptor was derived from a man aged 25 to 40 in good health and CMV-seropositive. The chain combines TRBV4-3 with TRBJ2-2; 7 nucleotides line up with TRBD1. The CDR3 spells CASSREQGPGELFF. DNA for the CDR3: TGCGCCAGCAGCCGAGAACAGGGGCCCGGGGAGCTGTTTTTT.